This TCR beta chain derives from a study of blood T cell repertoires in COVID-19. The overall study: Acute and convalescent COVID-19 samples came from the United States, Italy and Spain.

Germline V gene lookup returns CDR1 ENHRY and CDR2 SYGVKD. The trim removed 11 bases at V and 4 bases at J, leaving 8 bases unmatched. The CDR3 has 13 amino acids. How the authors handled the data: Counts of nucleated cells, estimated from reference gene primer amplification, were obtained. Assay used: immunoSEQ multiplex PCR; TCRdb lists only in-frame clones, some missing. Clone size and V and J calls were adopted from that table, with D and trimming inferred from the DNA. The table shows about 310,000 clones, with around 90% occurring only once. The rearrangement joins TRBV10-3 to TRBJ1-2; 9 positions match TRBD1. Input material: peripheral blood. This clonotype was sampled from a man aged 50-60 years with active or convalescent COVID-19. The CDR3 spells CASQGANAYGYTF. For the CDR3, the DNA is TGTGCCTCACAGGGGGCGAACGCCTATGGCTACACCTTC.